Listed below are T cell receptor beta chains from one sample, sequenced in a study of shared clonotypes between healthy human individuals. This table comes from immunoSEQ multiplex PCR, and its TCRdb copy is limited to in-frame clones, with some not included. Of about 2.3 million clones in the sample, under 95% were seen once. Sequencing input: naive CD4+ T cells from PBMCs. The receptors come from a man aged 18 to 29 in good health. Some clones in this sample may be carry-over from other donors' samples. Both conserved end residues are trimmed from each CDR3. A D gene is named only where the DNA matches it firmly.

j_call	d_call	v_call	cdr3_aa
TRBJ1-5	-	TRBV7-9	ASSLTGSQPQH
TRBJ1-1	TRBD1	TRBV27	ASSLSGGDLVGVNTEAF
TRBJ1-5	-	TRBV6-1	ASSDVLRGSQPQH
TRBJ2-7	-	TRBV5-6	ASSLAGLTSYEQY
TRBJ2-3	-	TRBV18	ASSPFFGAGDTQY
TRBJ2-5	-	TRBV7-6	ASSLALGQETQY
TRBJ2-1	-	TRBV9	ASSPRLGRNEQF
TRBJ1-1	-	TRBV28	ASSPTVFMNTEAF
TRBJ1-1	TRBD1	TRBV27	ASSSTGDTEAF
TRBJ1-1	-	TRBV5-1	ASHGTNTEAF
TRBJ2-1	-	TRBV28	ASSYGTELNEQF
TRBJ1-1	-	TRBV19	ASNQGRNTEAF
TRBJ2-1	TRBD2	TRBV7-8	ASSLERLAGRNEQF
TRBJ2-1	TRBD1	TRBV5-1	ASSRSGQAVYNEQF
TRBJ2-7	-	TRBV19	ASSIGISYEQY
TRBJ2-7	-	TRBV6-1	ASDPLGPGVYEQY
TRBJ1-5	-	TRBV28	ATSFSSHQPQH
TRBJ2-3	TRBD2	TRBV28	ASSLGGADTQY
TRBJ2-7	-	TRBV18	ASSQIRSSGEQY
TRBJ1-2	-	TRBV5-1	ASSFTTDNYGYT